The 4 T cell receptor beta chains in this list originate from one sample, sequenced in a study of T cells in Graves' hyperthyroidism and ophthalmopathy. Amplified regions were TCR beta CDR3 sequences from RNA transcripts. The HTBI primer set drove a first-round RT-PCR of the TCR CDR3. TCRdb ran MiXCR on the multiplex PCR reads and lists one entry per CDR3 protein. This table has about 520,000 distinct CDR3 sequences, around a quarter appearing once. Input material: blood. The receptors here all came from a woman under 40 with Graves' ophthalmopathy.

This clonotype was seen a few times. The chain has TRBV12-3 or TRBV12-4 and TRBJ1-1, with a weak D call TRBD1 (6 bases). This CDR3 comprises 16 residues. V gave up 5 bases and J gave up 1 base, with 17 bases separating them. The DNA for the CDR3 is TGTGCCAGCAGTCCCGGGACACGTATAGGGAACACTGAAGCTTTCTTT. Residues: CASSPGTRIGNTEAFF.

This clonotype appeared once. The chain couples TRBV7-2 to TRBJ1-2; D is uncertain. Trimming took 5 bases from V and 2 from J, leaving 15 bases between them. In germline, CDR1 is SGHTA, CDR2 FQGNSA. The CDR3 is 15 amino acids. The CDR3 is CASSGGVGTNYGYTF. CDR3 DNA: TGTGCCAGCAGCGGCGGAGTCGGTACCAACTATGGCTACACCTTC. The full variable domain, rest sourced from reference TRBV7-2 and TRBJ1-2, is GAGVSQSPSNKVTEKGKDVELRCDPISGHTALYWYRQSLGQGLEFLIYFQGNSAPDKSGLPSDRFSAERTGGSVSTLTIQRTQQEDSAVYLCASSGGVGTNYGYTFGSGTRLTVV.

This clonotype was seen ten or more times. The chain has TRBV6-5 and TRBJ2-7; 9 bases are shared with TRBD1. Germline V CDR1 and CDR2: MNHEY, SVGAGI. With 3 bases clipped from V and 6 bases from J, the junction kept 6 bases outside the gene matches. The CDR3 covers 14 residues. The CDR3 spells CASSYITGGVEQYF. The CDR3 bases are TGTGCCAGCAGTTATATTACAGGGGGCGTCGAGCAGTACTTC.

This clonotype has a count of ten or more. The chain employs TRBV24-1 and TRBJ2-5, with D possibly TRBD1 on 6 matching bases. The germline V gene encodes CDR1 KGHDR and CDR2 SFDVKD. V lost 1 base to trimming and J lost 3 bases, with 14 bases between them. The CDR3 length is 16 residues. The CDR3 region is CATSDLGQGKEETQYF. The CDR3 coding sequence is TGTGCCACCAGTGATTTAGGTCAGGGGAAAGAAGAGACCCAGTACTTC.